This T cell receptor beta chain was documented in a study of response to subunit inactivated influenza vaccine. The CDR3 runs 15 residues. CDR1 is LGHDT and CDR2 is YNNKEL in the germline V gene (reference sequence). V gave up 2 bases and J gave up 0 bases; unmatched junction bases: 4. One entry per CDR3 protein, called by TCRdb with MiXCR from the RT-PCR reads. The sample shows under 550,000 distinct CDR3 sequences, 6% to 9% of them seen only once. Broader study findings: Each seasonal influenza vaccination, the authors suggested, recruits few new T cells.

In its sample, this clonotype was seen many times. The target antigen is unknown. The sample in question was PBMCs from blood, obtained approximately 25 months after vaccination. The chain links TRBV3-1 to TRBJ2-7; 7 bases map to TRBD1. This clonotype was obtained from a man aged 50 to 69 who received an inactivated influenza vaccine. CDR3 loop: CASSQYGTVSYEQYF. The CDR3 nucleotides read TGTGCCAGCAGCCAATACGGGACAGTCTCCTACGAGCAGTACTTC.